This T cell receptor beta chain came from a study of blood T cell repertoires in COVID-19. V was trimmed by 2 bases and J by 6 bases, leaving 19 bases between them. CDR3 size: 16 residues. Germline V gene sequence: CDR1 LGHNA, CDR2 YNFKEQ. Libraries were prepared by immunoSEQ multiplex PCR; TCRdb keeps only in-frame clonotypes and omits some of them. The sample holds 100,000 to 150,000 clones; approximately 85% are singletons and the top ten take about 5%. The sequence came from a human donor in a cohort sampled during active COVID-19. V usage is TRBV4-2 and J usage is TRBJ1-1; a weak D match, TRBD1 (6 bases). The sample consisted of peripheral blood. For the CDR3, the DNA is TGTGCCAGCAGCCAACCGGCCAGGGGCATAGGCGCTGAAGCTTTCTTT. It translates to CASSQPARGIGAEAFF.